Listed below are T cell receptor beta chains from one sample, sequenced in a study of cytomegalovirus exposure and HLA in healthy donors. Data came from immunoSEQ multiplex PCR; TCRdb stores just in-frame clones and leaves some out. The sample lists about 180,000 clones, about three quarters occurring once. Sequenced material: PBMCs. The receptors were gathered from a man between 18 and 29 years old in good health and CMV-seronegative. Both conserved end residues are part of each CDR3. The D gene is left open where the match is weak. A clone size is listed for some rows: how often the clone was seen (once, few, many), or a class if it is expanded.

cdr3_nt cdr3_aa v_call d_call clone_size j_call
TGTGCCAGCAGTGACTCGGCTAGCGGATCAGATACGCAGTATTTT CASSDSASGSDTQYF TRBV6-4 TRBD2 . TRBJ2-3
TGTGCCTGGAGTGTGGGGACAGGGTTCGAGCAGTACTTC CAWSVGTGFEQYF TRBV30 TRBD1 . TRBJ2-7
TGCGCCAGCAGCTGGCCTGGGGGGGGGAAGACCGACGTGGCTTTCTTT CASSWPGGGKTDVAFF TRBV5-1 . few TRBJ1-1
TGCGCCAGCAGCACGACGGCGGGTGGGACTAGCGCCCAAGGGACCCAGTACTTC CASSTTAGGTSAQGTQYF TRBV5-1 TRBD2 few TRBJ2-5
TGTGCCAGCAGCTTGGTCCCGAACACCATATATTTT CASSLVPNTIYF TRBV5-8 . . TRBJ1-3
TGTGCCAGCAGCTTATGGGCGGGACCTTCCTCCTACGAGCAGTACTTC CASSLWAGPSSYEQYF TRBV11-2 . . TRBJ2-7
TGTGCCAGCAGCCCCAAGCTACAGGGGCCCATCTATGGCTACACCTTC CASSPKLQGPIYGYTF TRBV5-6 TRBD1 . TRBJ1-2
TGTGCAAGTCGCTTGGGGGGGCTTGGACAGCCCCAGCATTTT CASRLGGLGQPQHF TRBV12-2 . . TRBJ1-5
TGCAGCGCGTCGGACAGCCTCAATCAGCCCCAGCATTTT CSASDSLNQPQHF TRBV29-1 . . TRBJ1-5
TGTGCCTGGAGTGTACTGGGGGGCGGGGAGCTGTTTTTT CAWSVLGGGELFF TRBV30 . . TRBJ2-2
TGCGCCAGCAGCCTCGGCGGGGGCGAGACCCAGTACTTC CASSLGGGETQYF TRBV5-1 . . TRBJ2-5
TGCGCCAGCAGCCAACCCTCACCGGGACAGGGGTCGGACACTGAAGCTTTCTTT CASSQPSPGQGSDTEAFF TRBV4-1 TRBD1 . TRBJ1-1
TGTGCCAGCAGTTTAAGCCGGGGGGCGGGCACTGAAGCTTTCTTT CASSLSRGAGTEAFF TRBV27 . once TRBJ1-1
TGTGCCACCGACAGGACGGGGACCCATCAGCCCCAGCATTTT CATDRTGTHQPQHF TRBV6-1 . . TRBJ1-5
TGTGCCAGCTCAGGGTTTTTGGCTGACGAGCAGTACTTC CASSGFLADEQYF TRBV6-5 . . TRBJ2-7
TGTGCCAGCAGCTCCAGCGGGAGAAGCACAGATACGCAGTATTTT CASSSSGRSTDTQYF TRBV7-9 TRBD2 . TRBJ2-3
TGTGCCAGCAGCGAGCCCCAGGGGAAAGCTTTCTTT CASSEPQGKAFF TRBV9 . . TRBJ1-1
TGTGCTAGTGGTTTGTACCAGGGGGGTTATGAAAAACTGTTTTTT CASGLYQGGYEKLFF TRBV12-5 TRBD1 . TRBJ1-4
TGTGCCAGCAGCCAAGACCGGACAGGGCTGAACACTGAAGCTTTCTTT CASSQDRTGLNTEAFF TRBV4-2 TRBD1 . TRBJ1-1
TGCGCCAGCAGCCCCGACACTGGCCGGGATACGCAGTATTTT CASSPDTGRDTQYF TRBV5-1 . . TRBJ2-3
TGTGCCAGCAGCTCCACTAGCGGGGTCGGTGCCGGGGAGCTGTTTTTT CASSSTSGVGAGELFF TRBV9 TRBD2 once TRBJ2-2
TGTGCCAGCAAGGCGGGGGTGAACACCGGGGAGCTGTTTTTT CASKAGVNTGELFF TRBV28 TRBD2 . TRBJ2-2
TGTGCCAGCAGCCAAGCGGACAGGGGCGGCTACACCTTC CASSQADRGGYTF TRBV4-2 TRBD1 . TRBJ1-2
TGTGCCAGCAGCCCCTTTGGGACTAGCGGGGGGTATGGCACAGATACGCAGTATTTT CASSPFGTSGGYGTDTQYF TRBV13 TRBD2 . TRBJ2-3
TGTGCCAGCAGTTTGATTGACTTTACGAACACTGAAGCTTTCTTT CASSLIDFTNTEAFF TRBV28 . few TRBJ1-1
TGTGCCAGCAGTGAAGAGTCCAGGGCTGGCTACACCTTC CASSEESRAGYTF TRBV2 . few TRBJ1-2
TGTGCCAGCAGGGGGCTGAACCTCGATCAGCCCCAGCATTTT CASRGLNLDQPQHF TRBV6-5 . . TRBJ1-5
TGTGCCTGGAGTATACACGGGACAGGGGGAGGCTACACCTTC CAWSIHGTGGGYTF TRBV30 TRBD1 . TRBJ1-2
TGTGCCAGCAGTTACGGAGCCACTGAAGCTTTCTTT CASSYGATEAFF TRBV6-5 . few TRBJ1-1
TGTGCCATCAGTGAGTCTGGGACAGGGGCAGATACGCAGTATTTT CAISESGTGADTQYF TRBV10-3 TRBD1 . TRBJ2-3
TGTGCCAGCAGCTTAAGGCAGGCCCGCTCTGGAAACACCATATATTTT CASSLRQARSGNTIYF TRBV7-6 . . TRBJ1-3
TGTGCCAGCAGTTACCTGGGACAGGGCGCAGATACGCAGTATTTT CASSYLGQGADTQYF TRBV6-5 TRBD1 . TRBJ2-3
TGTGCCAGCAGCGTAGCTCCTAGCGCTACGGGGGAGCTGTTTTTT CASSVAPSATGELFF TRBV9 . . TRBJ2-2
TGCGCCAGCAGCCAGGCAGGCGGCAGGGGGCTAAGGAATGACACCTTC CASSQAGGRGLRNDTF TRBV4-1 TRBD1 . TRBJ1-2
TGCAGTGCGCAGGGGGGAGGCTACACCTTC CSAQGGGYTF TRBV20-1 TRBD1 few TRBJ1-2
TGTGCCAGCAGCTTAGGGGAGGATGAGCAGTTCTTC CASSLGEDEQFF TRBV11-3 . . TRBJ2-1
TGTGCCAGCCGGGGCTCTGGGGCCAACGTCCTGACTTTC CASRGSGANVLTF TRBV2 . . TRBJ2-6
TGTGCCAGCTCACCACCGGGAACGAGGAGGGAGCAGTTCTTC CASSPPGTRREQFF TRBV18 . . TRBJ2-1
TGCGCCAGCAGCCCGGGACTAGCGGGGGTCTACGAGCAGTACTTC CASSPGLAGVYEQYF TRBV5-1 TRBD2 . TRBJ2-7